The 2 T cell receptor beta chains given below trace back to one sample, sequenced in a study of preoperative IRX-2 immunotherapy in early breast cancer. The treatment is: preoperative locoregional IRX-2 cytokine immunotherapy. Profiled with immunoSEQ multiplex PCR; TCRdb holds only in-frame clones, not every one. This sample has about 42,000 clones, with roughly 80% found just once. Here the sequenced sample was tumor tissue, taken after IRX-2 immunotherapy. These TCRs come from a human donor with breast cancer.

This clone appeared once. In nucleotides, the CDR3 is TGTGCCAGCAGCCCCGGGGGGTACACCGGGGAGCTGTTTTTT. It encodes CASSPGGYTGELFF. The genes are TRBV14 and TRBJ2-2; TRBD2 aligns across 7 bases. Per the germline V gene, CDR1 is SGHDN and CDR2 is FVKESK. The ends lost 4 bases at V and 3 bases at J; junction bases unmatched: 2. The CDR3 has 14 residues.

This clone was picked up one time. The gene calls are TRBV19 and TRBJ1-5, with D unresolved. V was pared by 6 bases and J by 4 bases, with 16 bases between. This CDR3 has 15 amino acids. The germline CDR1 and CDR2 sequences are LNHDA and SQIVND (reference sequence). The CDR3 region is CASSPMDRPNQPQHF. The DNA for the CDR3 is TGTGCCAGTAGCCCAATGGACCGACCGAATCAGCCCCAGCATTTT.